A selection of T cell receptor beta chains follows, all from one sample in a study of patients and donors after allogeneic stem cell transplantation. TCRdb passed the RT-PCR reads through MiXCR, listing each CDR3 protein once. The table records around 170,000 distinct CDR3 sequences, more than 20% of them present only once. Sequences were obtained from blood, either unsorted or a sorted T cell fraction (not recorded which). The receptors derive from a human donor who was either an allogeneic HSCT recipient or a stem cell or donor lymphocyte infusion donor (not recorded which). It is not recorded whose cells these are; they may come from a transplant donor. CDR3s leave out the opening cysteine and the closing phenylalanine or tryptophan.

>TRBV5-1|TRBJ2-3
ASSLGLEGADTQY
>TRBV10-3|TRBJ1-1
ATPWAMNTEAF
>TRBV6-6|TRBJ1-5
ASGIQPQH
>TRBV5-1|TRBJ2-2
ASSFPRAGTGNTGELF
>TRBV20-1|TRBJ2-7
SAGSYEQY
>TRBV9|TRBJ2-5
ASSVRGQGRAETQY
>TRBV24-1|TRBJ2-3
ATSDTPSGARTDTQY
>TRBV12-3/TRBV12-4|TRBJ2-7
ASSLSVDYEQY
>TRBV29-1|TRBJ1-1
SVAMLRGLGTEAF
>TRBV2|TRBJ1-5
ASSDPRPGPNQPQH
>TRBV19|TRBJ2-2
ASSRDRISGELF
>TRBV3-1|TRBJ2-5
ASRIRAGGETQY
>TRBV20-1|TRBJ2-7
SARTRGTYEQY
>TRBV18|TRBJ1-1
ASSPESDAF
>TRBV5-1|TRBJ2-1
ASSLLAAGDEQF
>TRBV20-1|TRBJ2-1
SASWDGSYNEQF
>TRBV4-1|TRBJ1-4
ASSHMQGATNEKLF
>TRBV11-2|TRBJ2-1
ASSLVRGHSYNEQF
>TRBV20-1|TRBJ2-3
SARDPLGTDTQY
>TRBV6-1|TRBJ1-2
ASSEALSGTSSNYGYT
>TRBV5-1|TRBJ1-4
ASSGGRGNEKLF
>TRBV24-1|TRBJ1-2
ATSDPSGEPSP
>TRBV12-3/TRBV12-4|TRBJ1-4
ASSLTGTPEKLF
>TRBV4-1|TRBJ1-5
ASSQERGGQPQH
>TRBV20-1|TRBJ2-7
SAERRGAYEQY
>TRBV18|TRBJ2-7
ASSPQTSGISYEQY
>TRBV5-1|TRBJ1-2
ASRAGTASYGYT
>TRBV7-2|TRBJ1-6
ASSLEGNNSPLH
>TRBV2|TRBJ1-4
ASSEYLTGMNEKLF
>TRBV29-1|TRBJ2-2
SVELQGRGTGELF
>TRBV10-3|TRBJ2-7
AISGADAYEQY
>TRBV6-1|TRBJ1-2
ASSPGQGIYGYT
>TRBV24-1|TRBJ2-7
ATSDLLQRDEHEQY
>TRBV4-1|TRBJ1-2
ASSHKPGGRTGYGYT
>TRBV12-3/TRBV12-4|TRBJ1-2
ASSPGHSLRNYGYT
>TRBV6-6|TRBJ1-5
ASSYSIAQRTVHQPQH
>TRBV5-1|TRBJ2-1
ASSLGQKADEQF
>TRBV5-1|TRBJ2-7
ASSLGGGAGATYEQY
>TRBV7-9|TRBJ2-7
ASSFAPTGLSYEQY
>TRBV28|TRBJ2-7
ASSFTGGTYEQY
>TRBV18|TRBJ1-1
ASSQVPGSVTEAF